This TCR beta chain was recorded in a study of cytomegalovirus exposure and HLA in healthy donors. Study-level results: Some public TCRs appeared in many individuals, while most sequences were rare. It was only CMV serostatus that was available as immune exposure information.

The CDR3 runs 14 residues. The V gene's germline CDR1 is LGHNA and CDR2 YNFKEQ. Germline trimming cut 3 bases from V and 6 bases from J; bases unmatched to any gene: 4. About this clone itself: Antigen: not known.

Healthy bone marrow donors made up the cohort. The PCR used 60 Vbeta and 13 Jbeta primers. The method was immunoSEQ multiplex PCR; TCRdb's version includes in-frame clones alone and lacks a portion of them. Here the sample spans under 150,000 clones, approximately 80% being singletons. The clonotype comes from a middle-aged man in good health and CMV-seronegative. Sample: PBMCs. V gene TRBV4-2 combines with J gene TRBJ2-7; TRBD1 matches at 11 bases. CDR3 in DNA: TGTGCCAGCAGCCAGGGGGGGACAGGGGGCGAGCAGTACTTC. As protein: CASSQGGTGGEQYF.